Each of the 9 T cell receptor beta chains below was sequenced from the same sample in a study of blood T cell repertoires in COVID-19. The table came from immunoSEQ multiplex PCR; TCRdb's copy has only in-frame clones and leaves some out. This sample has around 230,000 clones, with roughly 88% found just once. The sample taken for sequencing was peripheral blood. The receptor set was obtained from a man aged 25-45 years who had recovered from COVID-19.

V is TRBV6-5 and J is TRBJ1-2, with D unresolved. Germline V lookup: CDR1 MNHEY, CDR2 SVGAGI. The CDR3 is 15 amino acids. V was shortened by 0 bases and J by 4 bases, with 12 bases between the two germline ends. CDR3 sequence: CASSYSITGGYGYTF. CDR3 sequence (DNA): TGTGCCAGCAGTTACTCGATAACGGGTGGCTATGGCTACACCTTC.

The chain carries TRBV11-2 and TRBJ2-2; D not resolved. This CDR3 is built from 15 residues. Trimming left V 1 base short and J 4 bases short, with 10 bases between. Per the germline V gene, CDR1 is SGHAT and CDR2 is FQNNGV. As DNA, the CDR3 is TGTGCCAGCAGCTTAGGGGCCAACCCCACCGGGGAGCTGTTTTTT. Translated: CASSLGANPTGELFF.

The V and J genes are TRBV29-1 and TRBJ2-1; 13 nucleotides match TRBD2. CDR1 SQVTM and CDR2 ANQGSEA come from the germline V gene. The CDR3 has 14 residues. The trim removed 2 bases at V and 8 bases at J, leaving 3 bases unmatched. This CDR3 reads CSVEKLAGGDEQFF. As DNA, the CDR3 is TGCAGCGTTGAAAAACTAGCGGGGGGGGATGAGCAGTTCTTC.

The rearrangement uses TRBV5-1 and TRBJ2-5, with TRBD2 identical over 9 bases. Unmatched junction bases numbered 13, after V lost 4 bases and J lost 0 bases. The germline V gene has CDR1 SGHRS and CDR2 YFSETQ. This CDR3 spans 18 amino acids. The CDR3 coding sequence is TGCGCCAGCAGCGGTGGGGCTAGCGGGGCAACCTACCAAGAGACCCAGTACTTC. It specifies CASSGGASGATYQETQYF. Using reference TRBV5-1 and TRBJ2-5 for the parts outside the CDR3, the full variable domain is KAGVTQTPRYLIKTRGQQVTLSCSPISGHRSVSWYQQTPGQGLQFLFEYFSETQRNKGNFPGRFSGRQFSNSRSEMNVSTLELGDSALYLCASSGGASGATYQETQYFGPGTRLLVL.

This clone has a handful of counts. The chain carries TRBV5-1 and TRBJ2-5; tentatively, D is TRBD1 (7 bases). CDR1 and CDR2 (germline): SGHRS, YFSETQ. V lost 4 bases and J 5 bases, leaving 18 bases between the germline ends. This CDR3 contains 15 residues. For the CDR3, the DNA is TGCGCCAGCAGCCCATGGAGGTCAGGGGGGGAGACCCAGTACTTC. Its translation is CASSPWRSGGETQYF.

The genes are TRBV6-5 and TRBJ1-2, with D possibly TRBD1 on 5 matching bases. The CDR3 is made up of 15 amino acids. Germline V lookup: CDR1 MNHEY, CDR2 SVGAGI. Trimming stripped 0 bases from V and 0 bases from J, with 8 bases between. CDR3 sequence (DNA): TGTGCCAGCAGTTACTCGAAAGGGGCTAACTATGGCTACACCTTC. It is translated as CASSYSKGANYGYTF.

This clone has more than one count but fewer than ten. This rearrangement joins TRBV7-2 to TRBJ2-3, with D possibly being TRBD2 (6 bases). The germline V gene encodes CDR1 SGHTA and CDR2 FQGNSA. Trimming removed 0 bases from V and 0 bases from J, with 13 bases in between. This CDR3 has 17 residues. The CDR3 spells CASSLAGLATSTDTQYF. CDR3 nucleotide sequence: TGTGCCAGCAGCTTAGCGGGGCTAGCGACTAGCACAGATACGCAGTATTTT.

This clone was recorded a few times. This chain joins TRBV10-1 and TRBJ1-3; D gene ambiguous. The germline CDR1 and CDR2 sequences are WNHNN and SYGVQD (reference sequence). V was clipped by 10 bases and J by 5 bases, with 18 bases between them. CDR3 length equals 14 residues. CDR3 DNA sequence: TGCGCCATCGAGAGGCCGGTTGTCAGAAACACCATATATTTT. It translates to CAIERPVVRNTIYF.

This clone was seen a few times. The chain joins TRBV5-6 to TRBJ1-2; no clear D. Trimming removed 5 bases from V and 2 bases from J, with 13 bases in between. In germline, CDR1 is SGHDT, CDR2 YYEEEE. There are 14 residues in the CDR3. In DNA form, the CDR3 reads TGTGCCAGCAGGCGAATTGACGGGAACTATGGCTACACCTTC. This codes for CASRRIDGNYGYTF.